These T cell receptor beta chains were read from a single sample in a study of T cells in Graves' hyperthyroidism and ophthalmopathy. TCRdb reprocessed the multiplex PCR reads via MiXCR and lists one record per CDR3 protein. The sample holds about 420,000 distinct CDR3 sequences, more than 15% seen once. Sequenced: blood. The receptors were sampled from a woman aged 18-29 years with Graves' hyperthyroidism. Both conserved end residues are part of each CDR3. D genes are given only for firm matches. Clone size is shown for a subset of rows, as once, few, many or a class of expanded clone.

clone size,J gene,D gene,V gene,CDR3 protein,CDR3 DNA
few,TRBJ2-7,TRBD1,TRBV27,CASRDQGASYEQYF,TGTGCCAGCAGAGATCAGGGGGCCTCCTACGAGCAGTACTTC
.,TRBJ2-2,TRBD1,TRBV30,CAWSLLGQGTGELFF,TGTGCCTGGAGCCTATTAGGACAGGGCACCGGGGAGCTGTTTTTT
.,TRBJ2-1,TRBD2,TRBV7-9,CASRSGTSGRVAHNEQFF,TGTGCCAGCAGGTCCGGGACTAGCGGGAGGGTAGCCCACAATGAGCAGTTCTTC
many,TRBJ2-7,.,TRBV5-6,CASSKGTGKEQYF,TGTGCCAGCAGCAAGGGGACGGGCAAGGAGCAGTACTTC
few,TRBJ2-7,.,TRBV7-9,CASSSLRGYEQYF,TGTGCCAGCAGCTCTTTGAGGGGATACGAGCAGTACTTC
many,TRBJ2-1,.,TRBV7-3,CASSPLVEGEQFF,TGTGCCAGCAGCCCCCTCGTTGAAGGGGAGCAGTTCTTC
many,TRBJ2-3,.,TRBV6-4,CASSEGATDTQYF,TGTGCCAGCTCAGAAGGGGCCACAGATACGCAGTATTTT
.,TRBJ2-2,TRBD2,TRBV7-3,CASSSRGGSVTGELFF,TGTGCCAGCAGCTCTCGGGGGGGGTCGGTCACCGGGGAGCTGTTTTTT
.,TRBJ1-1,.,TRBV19,CATTGGLTEAFF,TGTGCCACTACCGGGGGTCTCACTGAAGCTTTCTTT
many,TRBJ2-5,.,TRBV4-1,CASSPAWPYQETQYF,TGCGCCAGCAGCCCCGCATGGCCGTACCAAGAGACCCAGTACTTC
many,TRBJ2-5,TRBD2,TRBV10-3,CAISGQTSGRAEETQYF,TGTGCCATCAGTGGCCAAACTAGCGGGAGGGCTGAAGAGACCCAGTACTTC
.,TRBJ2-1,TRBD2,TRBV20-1,CSARDPGLAGGLGNEQFF,TGCAGTGCTAGAGACCCAGGACTAGCGGGAGGGCTCGGCAATGAGCAGTTCTTC
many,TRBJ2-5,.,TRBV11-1,CASSLAVSSQETQYF,TGTGCCAGCAGCTTAGCTGTAAGCAGCCAAGAGACCCAGTACTTC
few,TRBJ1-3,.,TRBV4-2,CASSPGSRNTIYF,TGTGCCAGCAGCCCCGGCAGCAGAAACACCATATATTTT
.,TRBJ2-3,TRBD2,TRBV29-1,CSVDGWREGTDTQYF,TGCAGCGTTGATGGGTGGCGGGAGGGCACAGATACGCAGTATTTT
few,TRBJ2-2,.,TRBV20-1,CSARGRVKTGELFF,TGCAGTGCTAGGGGTAGGGTGAAGACCGGGGAGCTGTTTTTT
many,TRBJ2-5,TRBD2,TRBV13,CASSFLEGAGVETQYF,TGTGCCAGCAGCTTCTTGGAGGGCGCGGGGGTGGAGACCCAGTACTTC
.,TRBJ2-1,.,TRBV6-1,CACSERGVIYNEQFF,TGTGCCTGCAGTGAAAGAGGGGTCATATACAATGAGCAGTTCTTC
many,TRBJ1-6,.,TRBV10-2,CASSEQGLGSPLHF,TGCGCCAGCAGTGAGCAGGGGCTAGGCTCACCCCTCCACTTT
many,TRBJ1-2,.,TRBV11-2,CASSLRVNTYGYTF,TGTGCCAGCAGCTTAAGGGTGAACACCTATGGCTACACCTTC
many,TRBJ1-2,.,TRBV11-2,CASSLTAGGNYGYTF,TGTGCCAGCAGCCTCACCGCCGGAGGAAACTATGGCTACACCTTC
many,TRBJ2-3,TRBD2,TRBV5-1,CASSLAGGSGGFTDTQYF,TGCGCCAGCAGCTTAGCCGGTGGTAGCGGGGGCTTCACAGATACGCAGTATTTT
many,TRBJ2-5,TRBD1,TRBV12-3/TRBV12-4,CASTSDRGGVLETQYF,TGTGCCAGCACCTCGGACAGGGGTGGTGTCCTGGAGACCCAGTACTTC
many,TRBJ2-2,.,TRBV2,CASTGTMNTGELFF,TGTGCCAGCACCGGGACAATGAACACCGGGGAGCTGTTTTTT
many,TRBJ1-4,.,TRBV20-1,CSAVMANEKLFF,TGCAGTGCCGTCATGGCTAATGAAAAACTGTTTTTT
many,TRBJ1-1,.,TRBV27,CASSLLGARTEAFF,TGTGCCAGCAGTTTATTGGGGGCGCGAACTGAAGCTTTCTTT
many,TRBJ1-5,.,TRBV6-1,CASRPLGNQPQHF,TGTGCCAGCAGGCCGCTGGGGAACCAGCCCCAGCATTTT
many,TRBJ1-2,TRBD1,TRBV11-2,CASSFQQGEGYTF,TGTGCCAGCAGCTTCCAACAGGGGGAGGGCTACACCTTC
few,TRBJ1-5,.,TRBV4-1,CASSQRTVSQPQHF,TGCGCCAGCAGCCAAAGGACAGTCTCACAGCCCCAGCATTTT
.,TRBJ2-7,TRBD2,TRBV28,CASSISGRALEQYF,TGTGCCAGCAGTATAAGCGGGAGGGCTCTCGAGCAGTACTTC
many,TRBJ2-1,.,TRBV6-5,CASSYFGRHNEQFF,TGTGCCAGCAGTTACTTCGGCAGGCACAATGAGCAGTTCTTC
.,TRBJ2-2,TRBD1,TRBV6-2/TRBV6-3,CASSYGQGANTGELFF,TGTGCCAGCAGTTACGGACAGGGGGCGAACACCGGGGAGCTGTTTTTT
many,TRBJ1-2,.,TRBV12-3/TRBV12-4,CASSLQGINYGYTF,TGTGCCAGCAGTCTTCAGGGAATCAACTATGGCTACACCTTC
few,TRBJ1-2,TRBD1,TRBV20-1,CSARPPTGVNNGYTF,TGCAGTGCCCGCCCGCCTACAGGGGTTAATAATGGCTACACCTTC
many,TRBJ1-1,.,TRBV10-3,CAISLGGGAEAFF,TGTGCCATCAGCCTTGGGGGGGGTGCTGAAGCTTTCTTT
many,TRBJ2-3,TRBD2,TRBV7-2,CASSPERGPAYTQYF,TGTGCCAGCAGCCCCGAGCGGGGGCCCGCGTATACGCAGTATTTT
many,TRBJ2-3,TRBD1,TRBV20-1,CSARGQDRGNPDTQYF,TGCAGTGCTAGAGGCCAGGACAGGGGAAACCCAGATACGCAGTATTTT
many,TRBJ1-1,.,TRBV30,CAWSVGGTEAFF,TGTGCCTGGAGTGTCGGGGGGACTGAAGCTTTCTTT
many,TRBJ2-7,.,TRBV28,CASIGIDSSYEQYF,TGTGCCAGCATCGGGATTGATAGCTCCTACGAGCAGTACTTC
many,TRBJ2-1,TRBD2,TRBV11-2,CASTHVLPSGGNEQFF,TGTGCCAGCACCCACGTTCTTCCTAGCGGCGGCAATGAGCAGTTCTTC